Sequencing of this T cell receptor beta chain was carried out in a study of blood T cell repertoires in COVID-19. For the study at large: In each case, the material was cDNA or gDNA derived from T cells, B-cell-depleted T cells, or PBMCs.

In the study's own analysis: Estimated nucleated cell counts came from reference gene primer amplification. Some clones are missing from TCRdb's copy, which holds only in-frame ones; the method was immunoSEQ multiplex PCR. Clone size and V and J calls were adopted from that table, with D and trimming inferred from the DNA. The data show roughly 200,000 clones, 85% seen once. Germline CDR1 and CDR2: MNHEY and SVGAGI. The CDR3 spans 15 residues. The trim removed 10 bases at V and 7 bases at J, leaving 13 bases unmatched. The rearrangement uses TRBV6-5 and TRBJ2-1, with 10 bases aligning to TRBD2. The sample was peripheral blood. This TCR derives from a woman in her sixties with acute or convalescent COVID-19. The CDR3 DNA follows: TGTGCCACCAGATTTCTAGCGGGAGAGAGTAATGAGCAGTTCTTC. Translation: CATRFLAGESNEQFF.